This TCR beta chain was profiled in a study of cytomegalovirus exposure and HLA in healthy donors. Study results and limitations: A few chains linked to CMV were shown in vitro to be specific for CMV antigens.

In the PCR, 60 Vbeta and 13 Jbeta primers were used. Here immunoSEQ multiplex PCR was the method, and the copy in TCRdb shows in-frame clones only, minus some. The sample comprises roughly 240,000 clones, more than 70% of which are singletons, and more than 0.45% rests with the top ten. Concerning this clone itself: The antigen remains undetermined.

The sequencing input was PBMCs. This TCR came from a boy younger than 18 in good health and CMV-seronegative.

CDR3 amino acids: CASSEQGIYGYTF. CDR3 nucleotides: TGTGCCAGCAGTGAACAGGGAATCTATGGCTACACCTTC. This rearrangement joins TRBV6-1 to TRBJ1-2, with D tentatively TRBD1 (5 bases). The V end was cut by 2 bases, the J end by 4 bases, with 8 bases between. The CDR3 sequence is 13 residues long. Germline CDR1 and CDR2: MNHNS and SASEGT.